This TCR beta chain stems from a study of T cell changes during pregnancy in multiple sclerosis. Clones were sequenced by immunoSEQ multiplex PCR, and TCRdb holds only the in-frame ones, with some missing. This table has roughly 100,000 clones, 92% appearing once. The germline gives CDR1 MGHRA, CDR2 YSYEKL. With 4 bases clipped from V and 2 bases from J, the junction kept 8 bases outside the gene matches. The CDR3 spans 16 residues. V and J are TRBV4-1 and TRBJ1-2; 9 positions agree with TRBD1. The sequence derives from a female donor with multiple sclerosis, enrolled in a pregnancy study. The starting material was peripheral blood, obtained after pregnancy. CDR3 in amino acids: CASSPPGQGLNYGYTF. CDR3 nucleotide sequence: TGCGCCAGCAGCCCGCCGGGACAGGGACTGAACTATGGCTACACCTTC.